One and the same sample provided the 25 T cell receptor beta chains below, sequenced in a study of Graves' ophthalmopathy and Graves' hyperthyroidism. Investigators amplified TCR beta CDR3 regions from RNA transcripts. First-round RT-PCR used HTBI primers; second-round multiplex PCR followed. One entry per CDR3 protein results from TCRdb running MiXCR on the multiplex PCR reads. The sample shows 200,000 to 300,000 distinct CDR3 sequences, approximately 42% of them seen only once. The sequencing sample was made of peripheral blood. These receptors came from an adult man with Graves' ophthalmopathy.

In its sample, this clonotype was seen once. In DNA form, the CDR3 reads TGTGCCACGGCGGGAAGGGGAGGTCCAGATACGCAGTATTTT. Encoded protein: CATAGRGGPDTQYF. The chain recombines TRBV24-1 with TRBJ2-3; a weak D match, TRBD2 (6 bases). CDR3 length equals 14 residues. Trimming removed 10 bases at V and 4 bases at J, with 17 bases between. The V gene's germline CDR1 is KGHDR and CDR2 SFDVKD.

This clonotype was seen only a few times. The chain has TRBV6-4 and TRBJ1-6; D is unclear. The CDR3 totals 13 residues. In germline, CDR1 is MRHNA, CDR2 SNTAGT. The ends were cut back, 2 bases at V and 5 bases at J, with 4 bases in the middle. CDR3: CASSDRDNSPLHF. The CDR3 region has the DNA TGTGCCAGCAGTGACAGGGATAATTCACCCCTCCACTTT.

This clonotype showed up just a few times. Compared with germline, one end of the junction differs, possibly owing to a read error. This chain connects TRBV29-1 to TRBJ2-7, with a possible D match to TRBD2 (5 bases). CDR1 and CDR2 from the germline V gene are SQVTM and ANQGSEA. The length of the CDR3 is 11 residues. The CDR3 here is CSATDGYEQYF. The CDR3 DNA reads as TGTAGCGCCACGGACGGCTACGAGCAGTACTTC.

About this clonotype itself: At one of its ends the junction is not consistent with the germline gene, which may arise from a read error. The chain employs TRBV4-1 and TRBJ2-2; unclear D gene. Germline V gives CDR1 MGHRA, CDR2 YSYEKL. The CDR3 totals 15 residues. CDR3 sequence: CASSQVETNTGELFF. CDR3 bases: TGTGCCAGCAGCCAAGTTGAGACGAACACCGGGGAGCTGTTTTTT.

The CDR3 DNA sequence: TGCAGTGCCGCGGACAGGTCCACCTACGAGCAGTACTTC. Translating it yields CSAADRSTYEQYF. The chain uses TRBV20-1 and TRBJ2-7, with 7 bases matching TRBD1. CDR3 length: 13 residues. CDR1 is DFQATT and CDR2 is SNEGSKA in the germline V gene (reference sequence). V dropped 6 bases and J dropped 2; count of bases not matched to a gene: 7.

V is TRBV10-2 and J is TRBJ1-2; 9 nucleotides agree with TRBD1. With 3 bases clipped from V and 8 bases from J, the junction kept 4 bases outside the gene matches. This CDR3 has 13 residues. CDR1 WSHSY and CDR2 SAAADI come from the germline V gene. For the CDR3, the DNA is TGCGCCAGCAGTGACACGGGACAGGGCGGCTACACCTTC. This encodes CASSDTGQGGYTF.

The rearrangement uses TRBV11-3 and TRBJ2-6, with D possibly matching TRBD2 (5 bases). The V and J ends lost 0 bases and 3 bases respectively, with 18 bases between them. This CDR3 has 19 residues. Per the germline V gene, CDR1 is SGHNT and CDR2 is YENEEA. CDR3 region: CASSLDRGPGLVGANVLTF. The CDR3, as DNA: TGTGCCAGCAGCTTAGATCGTGGACCGGGATTGGTTGGGGCCAACGTCCTGACTTTC.

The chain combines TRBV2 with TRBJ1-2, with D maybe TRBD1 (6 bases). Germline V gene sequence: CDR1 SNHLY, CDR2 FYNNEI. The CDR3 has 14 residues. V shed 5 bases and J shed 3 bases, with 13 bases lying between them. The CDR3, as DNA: TGTGCCAGCAGTCTACAGGGATCCGACTATGGCTACACCTTC. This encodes CASSLQGSDYGYTF.

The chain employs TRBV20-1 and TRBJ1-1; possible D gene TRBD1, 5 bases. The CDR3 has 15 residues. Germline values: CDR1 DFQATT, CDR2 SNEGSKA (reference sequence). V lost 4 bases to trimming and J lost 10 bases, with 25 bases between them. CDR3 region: CSAKGPPGPGLGAFF. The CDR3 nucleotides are TGCAGTGCTAAAGGTCCGCCGGGCCCAGGGTTAGGAGCTTTCTTT.

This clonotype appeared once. For the CDR3, the DNA is TGTGCCAGCAGTGAAATCCTAAAGTGGGGGGGTTCACCCCTCCACTTT. This encodes CASSEILKWGGSPLHF. The chain combines TRBV2 with TRBJ1-6; TRBD1 is a possible D gene (5 bases). The CDR3 is made up of 16 amino acids. Germline loops: CDR1 SNHLY, CDR2 FYNNEI. V lost 2 bases and J lost 9, with 17 bases in between.

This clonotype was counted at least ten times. The CDR3 region is CASSLGRSSYEQYF. The CDR3 region has the DNA TGTGCCAGCAGCTTAGGCCGCAGCTCCTACGAGCAGTACTTC. This chain connects TRBV7-9 to TRBJ2-7; no reliable D call. The CDR3 runs to 14 residues. The germline V and J ends were trimmed by 1 base and 0 bases, with 7 bases remaining between them. CDR1 is SEHNR and CDR2 is FQNEAQ in the germline V gene (reference sequence).

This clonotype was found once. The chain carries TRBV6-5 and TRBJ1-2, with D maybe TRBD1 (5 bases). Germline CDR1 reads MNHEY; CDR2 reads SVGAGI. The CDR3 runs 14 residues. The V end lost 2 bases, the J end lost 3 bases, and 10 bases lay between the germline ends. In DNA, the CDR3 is TGTGCCAGCAGTTACGCAGGGACCTACTATGGCTACACCTTC. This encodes CASSYAGTYYGYTF.

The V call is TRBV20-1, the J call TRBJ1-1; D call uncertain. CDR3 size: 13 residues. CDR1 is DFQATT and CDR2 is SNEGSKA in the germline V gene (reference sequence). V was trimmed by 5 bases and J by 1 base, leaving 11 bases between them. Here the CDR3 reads CSARTDENTEAFF. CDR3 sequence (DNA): TGCAGTGCTCGGACGGACGAGAACACTGAAGCTTTCTTT.

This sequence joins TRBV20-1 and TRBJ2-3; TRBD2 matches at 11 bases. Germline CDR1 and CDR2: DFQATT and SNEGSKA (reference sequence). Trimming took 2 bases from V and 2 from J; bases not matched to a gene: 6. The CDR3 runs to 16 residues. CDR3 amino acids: CSARSVAGGSTDTQYF. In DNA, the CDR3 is TGCAGTGCTAGATCAGTAGCGGGGGGGTCCACAGATACGCAGTATTTT.

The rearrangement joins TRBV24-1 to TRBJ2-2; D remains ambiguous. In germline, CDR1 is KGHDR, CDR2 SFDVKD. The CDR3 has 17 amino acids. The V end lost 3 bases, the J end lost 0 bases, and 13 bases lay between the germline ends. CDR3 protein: CATSDVDWSANTGELFF. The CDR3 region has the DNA TGTGCCACCAGTGATGTCGACTGGTCCGCGAACACCGGGGAGCTGTTTTTT.

The CDR3 protein is CASTNGSYEQYF. The CDR3 nucleotides are TGTGCCAGCACCAACGGATCCTACGAGCAGTACTTC. V and J are TRBV13 and TRBJ2-7; D ambiguous. This CDR3 comprises 12 residues. Deletions cut 7 bases from V and 1 base from J, with 8 bases between. CDR1 is PRHDT, CDR2 FYEKMQ, per germline (reference sequence).

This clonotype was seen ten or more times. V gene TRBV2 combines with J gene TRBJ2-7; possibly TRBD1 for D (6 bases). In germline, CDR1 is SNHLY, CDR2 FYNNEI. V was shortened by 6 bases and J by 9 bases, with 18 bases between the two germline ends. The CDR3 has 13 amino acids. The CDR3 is CASRTGLVIGQYF. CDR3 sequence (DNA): TGTGCCAGCAGGACAGGCTTAGTTATTGGGCAGTACTTC.

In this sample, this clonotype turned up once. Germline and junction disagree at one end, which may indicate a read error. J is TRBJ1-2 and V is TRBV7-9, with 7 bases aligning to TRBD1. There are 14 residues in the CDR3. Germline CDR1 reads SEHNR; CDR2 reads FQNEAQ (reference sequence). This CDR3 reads CASSRERTGDGYTF. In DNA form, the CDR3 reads TGCGCCAGCAGCCGGGAAAGGACAGGTGACGGCTACACCTTC.

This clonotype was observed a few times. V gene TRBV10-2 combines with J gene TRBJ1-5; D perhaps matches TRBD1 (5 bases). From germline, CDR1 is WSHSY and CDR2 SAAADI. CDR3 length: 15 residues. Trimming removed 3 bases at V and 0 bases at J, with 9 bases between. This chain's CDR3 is CASSDRRGSNQPQHF. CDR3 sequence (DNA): TGCGCCAGCAGTGACCGTAGGGGTAGCAATCAGCCCCAGCATTTT.

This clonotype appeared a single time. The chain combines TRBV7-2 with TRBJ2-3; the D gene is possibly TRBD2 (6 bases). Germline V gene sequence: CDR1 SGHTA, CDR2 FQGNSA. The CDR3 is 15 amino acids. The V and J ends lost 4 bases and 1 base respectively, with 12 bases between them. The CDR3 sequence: CASSSAGSGTDTQYF. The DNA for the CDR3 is TGTGCCAGCAGCTCCGCCGGGAGTGGCACAGATACGCAGTATTTT.

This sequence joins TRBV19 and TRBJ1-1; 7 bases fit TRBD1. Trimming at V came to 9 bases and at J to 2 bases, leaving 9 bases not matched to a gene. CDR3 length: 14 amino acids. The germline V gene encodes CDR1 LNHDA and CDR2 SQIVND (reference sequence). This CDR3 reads CASLLTGINTEAFF. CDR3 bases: TGTGCCAGCCTACTGACAGGGATTAACACTGAAGCTTTCTTT.

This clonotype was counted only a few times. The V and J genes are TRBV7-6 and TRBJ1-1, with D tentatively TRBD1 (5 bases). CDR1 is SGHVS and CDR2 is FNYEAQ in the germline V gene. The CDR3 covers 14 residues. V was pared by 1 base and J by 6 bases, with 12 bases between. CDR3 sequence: CASSLEAQGPEAFF. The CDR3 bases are TGTGCCAGCAGCTTAGAAGCGCAGGGCCCTGAAGCTTTCTTT.

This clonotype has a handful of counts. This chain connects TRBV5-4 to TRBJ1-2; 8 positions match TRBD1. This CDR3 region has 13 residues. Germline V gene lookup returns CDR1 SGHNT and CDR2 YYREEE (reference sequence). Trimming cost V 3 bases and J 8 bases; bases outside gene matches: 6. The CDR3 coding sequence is TGTGCCAGCAGCTCGGACAGGGTAGACGGCTACACCTTC. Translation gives CASSSDRVDGYTF.

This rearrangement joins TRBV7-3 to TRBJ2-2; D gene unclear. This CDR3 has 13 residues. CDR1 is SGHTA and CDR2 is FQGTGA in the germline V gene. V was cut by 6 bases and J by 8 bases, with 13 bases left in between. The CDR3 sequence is CASRLNIRGELFF. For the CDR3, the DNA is TGTGCCAGCAGACTAAATATTCGGGGGGAGCTGTTTTTT.

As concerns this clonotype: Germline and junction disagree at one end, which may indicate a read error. The CDR3 DNA is TGTGCCAGCAGTTACGGGACTAGCGGGGAGACCCAGTACTTT. Encoded protein: CASSYGTSGETQYF. The V call is TRBV2, the J call TRBJ1-5, with D possibly being TRBD1 (5 bases). This CDR3 spans 14 amino acids. In germline, CDR1 is SNHLY, CDR2 FYNNEI.